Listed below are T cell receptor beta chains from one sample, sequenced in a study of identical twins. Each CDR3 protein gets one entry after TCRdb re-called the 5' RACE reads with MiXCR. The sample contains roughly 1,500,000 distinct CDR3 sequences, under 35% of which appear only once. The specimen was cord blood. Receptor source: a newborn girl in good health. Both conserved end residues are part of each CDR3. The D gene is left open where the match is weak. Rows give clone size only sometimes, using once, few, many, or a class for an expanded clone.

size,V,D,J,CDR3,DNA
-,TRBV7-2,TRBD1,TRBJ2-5,CASSLTGGFMDEQYF,TGTGCCAGCAGCCTAACAGGGGGGTTTATGGATGAGCAGTACTTC
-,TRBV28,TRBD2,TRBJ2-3,CASSRLAGDPTEDTQYF,TGTGCCAGCAGCAGACTAGCGGGAGACCCTACGGAAGATACGCAGTATTTT
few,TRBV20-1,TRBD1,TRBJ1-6,CSARGTGGNSPLHF,TGCAGTGCTAGAGGGACAGGGGGCAATTCACCCCTCCACTTT
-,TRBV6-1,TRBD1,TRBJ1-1,CASSEVYLGQSFYLNMNTEAFF,TGTGCCAGCAGTGAAGTATATTTGGGACAGAGTTTTTACCTAAACATGAACACTGAAGCTTTCTTT
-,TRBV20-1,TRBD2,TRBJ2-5,CSATRASGYNEQYF,TGCAGTGCTACTCGGGCTAGCGGCTACAATGAGCAGTACTTC
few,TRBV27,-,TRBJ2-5,CASSLSFSTQETQYF,TGTGCCAGCAGTTTATCCTTTAGTACCCAAGAGACCCAGTACTTC
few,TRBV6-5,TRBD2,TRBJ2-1,CASSPQLAINEQFF,TGTGCCAGCAGCCCTCAACTAGCGATCAATGAGCAGTTCTTC
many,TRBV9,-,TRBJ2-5,CASSPTSQETQYF,TGTGCCAGCAGCCCAACCTCCCAAGAGACCCAGTACTTC
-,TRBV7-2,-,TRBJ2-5,CASSLAGSEGETQYF,TGTGCCAGCAGCTTAGCTGGGTCGGAGGGAGAGACCCAGTACTTC
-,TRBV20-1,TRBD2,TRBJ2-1,CSARGLATYNEQFF,TGCAGTGCTAGGGGACTAGCGACTTACAATGAGCAGTTCTTC
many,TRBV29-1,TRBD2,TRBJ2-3,CSVGSGERDTQYF,TGCAGCGTTGGTAGCGGGGAAAGAGATACGCAGTATTTT
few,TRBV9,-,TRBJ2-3,CASSPLARSTDTQYF,TGTGCCAGCAGCCCCCTAGCGCGAAGCACAGATACGCAGTATTTT
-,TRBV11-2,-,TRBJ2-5,CASSFNVGDSPGETQYF,TGTGCCAGCAGCTTTAACGTGGGAGACAGCCCTGGAGAGACCCAGTACTTC
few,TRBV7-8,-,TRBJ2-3,CASSLGRQGNTQYF,TGTGCCAGCAGCTTAGGAAGGCAGGGAAACACGCAGTATTTT
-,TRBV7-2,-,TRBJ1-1,CASSLESWGGAEAFF,TGTGCCAGCAGCTTAGAGTCCTGGGGAGGGGCTGAAGCTTTCTTT
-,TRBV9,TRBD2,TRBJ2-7,CASSGLAEYNEQYF,TGTGCCAGCAGCGGCCTAGCGGAGTACAATGAGCAGTACTTC